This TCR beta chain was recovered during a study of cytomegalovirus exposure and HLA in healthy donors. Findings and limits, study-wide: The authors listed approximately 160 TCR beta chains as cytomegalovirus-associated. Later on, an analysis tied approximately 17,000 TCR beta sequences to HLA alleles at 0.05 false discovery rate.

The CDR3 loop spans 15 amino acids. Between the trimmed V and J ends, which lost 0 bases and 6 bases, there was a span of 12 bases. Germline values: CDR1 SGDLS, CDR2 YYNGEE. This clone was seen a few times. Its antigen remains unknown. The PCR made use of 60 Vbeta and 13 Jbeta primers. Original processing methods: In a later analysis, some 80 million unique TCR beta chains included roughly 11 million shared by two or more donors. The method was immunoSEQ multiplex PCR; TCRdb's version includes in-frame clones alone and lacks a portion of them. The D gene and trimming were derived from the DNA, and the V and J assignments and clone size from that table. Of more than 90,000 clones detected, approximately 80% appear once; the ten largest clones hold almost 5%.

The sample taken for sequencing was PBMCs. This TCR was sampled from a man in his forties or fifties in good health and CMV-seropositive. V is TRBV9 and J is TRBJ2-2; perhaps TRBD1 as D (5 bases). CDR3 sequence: CASSVDGRVAGELFF. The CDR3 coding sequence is TGTGCCAGCAGCGTAGACGGCAGGGTAGCCGGGGAGCTGTTTTTT.